This T cell receptor beta chain was sequenced during a study of OX40 agonist ivuxolimab in advanced cancers. Overall study context: Hepatocellular carcinoma, melanoma, renal cell or head and neck cancer was diagnosed in the dose-escalation patients. A history of anti-PD-1, anti-PD-L1 or anti-CTLA-4 therapy was acceptable, and 40% had some.

Assay used: immunoSEQ multiplex PCR; TCRdb lists only in-frame clones, some missing. The table lists 70,000 or so clones, 85% of them singletons. The study, taken as a whole, reports: Clonal expansion was seen in CD4+ and CD8+ blood T cells by week 6 at 0.1 to 3.0 mg/kg.

This CDR3 is 18 amino acids long. Germline V CDR1 and CDR2: SGHNT, YYREEE (reference sequence). The J segment lost 3 bases and the V segment lost 1 base, leaving 15 bases of the junction unmatched. To note about this clone: Its matching antigen is unknown.

The receptor comes from an adult with an advanced solid tumor such as melanoma, head and neck, liver or kidney cancer. The chain combines TRBV5-4 with TRBJ2-7; 8 bases map to TRBD2. The input for sequencing was CD4+ or CD8+ T cells sorted from blood, taken in a trial of the OX40 agonist ivuxolimab. The CDR3 region is CASSLPKGRNSGNYEQYF. In nucleotides, the CDR3 is TGTGCCAGCAGCTTGCCAAAGGGGAGGAATAGCGGGAACTACGAGCAGTACTTC.